This T cell receptor (beta chain) stems from a study of T-cell reconstitution after alpha-beta-depleted transplantation in children. The TCRbeta library was prepared with unique molecular identifiers. TCRdb re-called the PCR reads with MiXCR, one entry per CDR3 protein. The data contain some 640,000 distinct CDR3 sequences, 15% to 20% of them singletons. The CDR3 totals 16 residues. V shed 2 bases, J shed 3 bases, and the junction held 8 bases outside the gene matches. Germline assignment: CDR1 LNHNV and CDR2 YYDKDF (reference sequence). This chain links TRBV15 with TRBJ2-3; TRBD1 aligns across 7 bases. This receptor was taken from a human donor who donated a stem cell graft to a child with acute myeloid leukemia. The specimen was PBMCs from the stem cell graft donor, collected from the stem cell graft. The CDR3 region is CATSRPHPQGTDTQYF. CDR3 sequence (DNA): TGTGCCACCAGCAGACCTCACCCACAGGGGACAGATACGCAGTATTTT.